This passage covers 21 T cell receptor beta chains from one sample sequenced in a study of regulatory T cells in long-lasting Graves disease. Time point: newly diagnosed GD, antithyroid drugs for less than 3 months. PBMC RNA was the source of the TCR library. According to the study, TCR beta libraries were built with iRepertoire HTBI primers and CDR3-region Arm-PCR. Via MiXCR, TCRdb re-called the multiplex PCR reads, giving one row per CDR3 protein. Of a few hundred thousand distinct CDR3 sequences listed, around 16% were seen once; the top ten hold under 9%. Another study also made use of these data, one on T cells in Graves' hyperthyroidism and ophthalmopathy.

The specimen comprised peripheral blood mononuclear cells (PBMCs), sampled at new diagnosis, from a patient treated with antithyroid drugs. The receptors originated from a woman in her thirties or forties with Graves disease.

The table lists this clonotype with a few counts. The genes are TRBV5-1 and TRBJ1-1; D gene ambiguous. This CDR3 comprises 13 residues. Trimming took 4 bases from V and 4 from J, leaving 11 bases between them. Germline V gene lookup returns CDR1 SGHRS and CDR2 YFSETQ. CDR3 loop: CASSTSVGTEAFF. CDR3 DNA sequence: TGCGCCAGCAGCACCTCGGTAGGCACTGAAGCTTTCTTT.

This clonotype was observed at least ten times. This rearrangement joins TRBV27 to TRBJ1-4, with D perhaps matching TRBD1 (5 bases). The germline V gene encodes CDR1 MNHEY and CDR2 SMNVEV (reference sequence). Trimming pared 5 bases from V and 6 bases from J, leaving 13 bases between. This CDR3 spans 14 amino acids. The CDR3 spells CASSATDIDEKLFF. CDR3 bases: TGTGCCAGCAGTGCGACAGACATTGATGAAAAACTGTTTTTT.

This clonotype has ten or more counts. The chain uses TRBV28 and TRBJ2-6, with TRBD1 matching 11 bases. Germline values: CDR1 MDHEN, CDR2 SYDVKM. This CDR3 spans 19 amino acids. The J segment lost 1 base and the V segment lost 8 bases, leaving 13 bases of the junction unmatched. In DNA form, the CDR3 reads TGTGCCAGCGGCTCCTCCTGGGACAGGGGGTCGTCTGGGGCCAACGTCCTGACTTTC. Residues: CASGSSWDRGSSGANVLTF. Full variable domain (rest looked up from reference TRBV28 and TRBJ2-6): DVKVTQSSRYLVKRTGEKVFLECVQDMDHENMFWYRQDPGLGLRLIYFSYDVKMKEKGDIPEGYSVSREKKERFSLILESASTNQTSMYLCASGSSWDRGSSGANVLTFGAGSRLTVL.

The chain carries TRBV6-1 and TRBJ1-6; possibly TRBD1 for D (5 bases). This CDR3 is 12 amino acids long. Germline CDR1 is MNHNS and CDR2 is SASEGT. V was clipped by 6 bases and J by 7 bases, with 7 bases between them. CDR3 sequence (DNA): TGTGCCAGCAGACAGGCAAATTCACCCCTCCACTTT. It specifies CASRQANSPLHF.

This clonotype occurred a few times. The chain has TRBV7-8 and TRBJ2-1; 11 bases line up with TRBD2. The CDR3 consists of 18 residues. J lost 5 bases, V lost 1 base, and 10 bases had no gene match. Germline CDR1 SGHVS, CDR2 FQNEAQ. The CDR3, as DNA: TGTGCCAGCAGCTTAGGATCTAGCGGGAGGCCTAAAAACAATGAGCAGTTCTTC. Protein sequence: CASSLGSSGRPKNNEQFF.

At least ten counts were recorded for this clonotype. This rearrangement joins TRBV11-2 to TRBJ2-1; 12 bases fit TRBD2. Germline CDR1 reads SGHAT; CDR2 reads FQNNGV. Trimming cost V 5 bases and J 9 bases; bases outside gene matches: 8. The CDR3 is 15 amino acids. In nucleotides, the CDR3 is TGTGCCAGCAGCGTCCTAGCGGGAGGGCCCGTTGAGCAGTTCTTC. Translated, it gives CASSVLAGGPVEQFF.

This clonotype showed up just a few times. CDR3 sequence: CASTKDSSYGTDTQYF. For the CDR3, the DNA is TGCGCCAGCACCAAGGACTCATCCTACGGCACAGATACGCAGTATTTT. The chain couples TRBV10-2 to TRBJ2-3, with D possibly matching TRBD2 (5 bases). CDR3 length: 16 amino acids. V shed 7 bases and J shed 1 base, with 18 bases lying between them. Germline assignment: CDR1 WSHSY and CDR2 SAAADI.

This clonotype was counted a few times. The rearrangement uses TRBV6-1 and TRBJ2-1, with 7 bases identical to TRBD1. The CDR3 covers 14 residues. Germline loops: CDR1 MNHNS, CDR2 SASEGT. Losses at the gene ends were 7 bases for V and 3 bases for J; bases not matched to a gene: 6. The CDR3 DNA follows: TGTGCCAGCACACAGGGGCAGTTCTACAATGAGCAGTTCTTC. This codes for CASTQGQFYNEQFF.

This clonotype was recorded at least ten times. The chain links TRBV18 to TRBJ2-5; D not resolved. With 8 bases removed from V and 1 base from J, the gap between germline ends came to 8 bases. The CDR3 contains 12 residues. Germline CDR1 and CDR2: KGHSH and LQKENI. This CDR3 is CASSPPQETQYF. The CDR3 DNA is TGTGCCAGCAGCCCCCCCCAAGAGACCCAGTACTTC.

This clonotype was recorded many times. V usage is TRBV9 and J usage is TRBJ2-1; 7 bases are shared with TRBD2. CDR3 length equals 15 residues. The V gene end was trimmed by 0 bases and the J gene end by 9 bases; junction bases not matched to a gene: 9. CDR1 is SGDLS and CDR2 is YYNGEE in the germline V gene. CDR3 protein: CASSVDGRAVIEQFF. The CDR3 DNA reads as TGTGCCAGCAGCGTAGATGGGAGGGCCGTTATTGAGCAGTTCTTC.

This clonotype has a handful of counts. V usage is TRBV20-1 and J usage is TRBJ2-1, with 8 bases identical to TRBD2. This CDR3 has 15 residues. V was clipped by 1 base and J by 3 bases; unmatched bases: 5. Per germline, CDR1 DFQATT and CDR2 SNEGSKA (reference sequence). In DNA, the CDR3 is TGCAGTGCTAGAGTAAGTCTAGCGGGCTACAATGAGCAGTTCTTC. Translating it yields CSARVSLAGYNEQFF.

The chain employs TRBV11-3 and TRBJ2-5; tentatively, D is TRBD1 (6 bases). This CDR3 contains 15 residues. CDR1 is SGHNT and CDR2 is YENEEA in the germline V gene. V lost 6 bases, J lost 5 bases, and 19 bases lay in between. DNA for the CDR3: TGTGCCAGCAGTCGTAAAGCCCAGGGGCGGGAGACCCAGTACTTC. This sequence encodes CASSRKAQGRETQYF.

This clonotype was observed a handful of times. The chain couples TRBV4-1 to TRBJ2-3, with 11 bases identical to TRBD2. This CDR3 is 17 amino acids long. CDR1 is MGHRA and CDR2 is YSYEKL in the germline V gene. The V and J ends lost 1 base and 8 bases, in that order; junction bases with no gene match: 11. The CDR3 region is CASSQGLAGGAQVTQYF. CDR3 DNA sequence: TGCGCCAGCAGCCAAGGTCTAGCGGGAGGAGCTCAGGTTACGCAGTATTTT.

This clonotype came up many times. The genes are TRBV5-6 and TRBJ2-1, with 8 bases aligning to TRBD1. The germline V gene has CDR1 SGHDT and CDR2 YYEEEE. The ends lost 4 bases at V and 10 bases at J; junction bases unmatched: 7. The CDR3 loop spans 13 amino acids. The CDR3 here is CASSPGQGLEQFF. DNA for the CDR3: TGTGCCAGCAGCCCCGGACAGGGCCTCGAGCAGTTCTTC.

This clonotype came up a few times. The chain couples TRBV12-3 or TRBV12-4 to TRBJ2-2, with no clear D. The CDR3 spans 14 residues. V was shortened by 3 bases and J by 1 base, with 6 bases between the two germline ends. DNA of the CDR3: TGTGCCAGCAGTTTGACGGAGAACACCGGGGAGCTGTTTTTT. Its translation is CASSLTENTGELFF.

The sample holds many counts of this clonotype. The chain combines TRBV11-2 with TRBJ1-2, with a tentative D call TRBD1 (5 bases). The V and J ends lost 0 bases and 3 bases respectively, with 8 bases between them. The CDR3 has 14 amino acids. Germline-derived CDR1 and CDR2 are SGHAT and FQNNGV. This CDR3 is CASSLDGTDYGYTF. The CDR3 DNA is TGTGCCAGCAGCTTAGACGGGACGGACTATGGCTACACCTTC.

This clonotype was seen at least ten times. J is TRBJ2-2 and V is TRBV29-1; perhaps TRBD2 as D (6 bases). The germline V and J ends were trimmed by 4 bases and 1 base, with 13 bases remaining between them. The germline CDR1 and CDR2 sequences are SQVTM and ANQGSEA. The CDR3 covers 15 residues. In DNA form, the CDR3 reads TGCAGCGTTGTGAGCGTGGGGGGGAACACCGGGGAGCTGTTTTTT. Translating gives CSVVSVGGNTGELFF.

V and J are TRBV20-1 and TRBJ2-5; D not certain. The CDR3 has 13 amino acids. CDR1 and CDR2 from the germline V gene are DFQATT and SNEGSKA (reference sequence). With 2 bases removed from V and 6 bases from J, the gap between germline ends came to 13 bases. The CDR3 loop is CSARSLSGQTQYF. In nucleotides, the CDR3 is TGCAGTGCTAGATCTCTGTCGGGCCAGACCCAGTACTTC.

This clonotype was observed a few times. This chain joins TRBV12-3 or TRBV12-4 and TRBJ1-6; 9 bases map to TRBD1. This CDR3 has 15 residues. V dropped 1 base and J dropped 9; count of bases not matched to a gene: 4. The CDR3 DNA sequence: TGTGCCAGCAGTTTAGGGGGACAGGGCCGTTCACCCCTCCACTTT. This sequence encodes CASSLGGQGRSPLHF.

This clonotype has a count of ten or more. The J gene is TRBJ1-2, the V gene TRBV20-1; 8 bases are a match to TRBD1. This CDR3 has 11 residues. Losses at the gene ends were 5 bases for V and 11 bases for J; bases not matched to a gene: 7. Germline V gene sequence: CDR1 DFQATT, CDR2 SNEGSKA (reference sequence). DNA of the CDR3: TGCAGTGCTTCTCCTGACAGGGGTTACACCTTC. Translation: CSASPDRGYTF.

This clonotype has at least ten counts. The CDR3 bases are TGTGCCAGCAGCTCCGGCTATGTGGGAAGCTACGAGCAGTACTTC. This gives the protein CASSSGYVGSYEQYF. This sequence joins TRBV13 and TRBJ2-7; D remains unclear. Per the germline V gene, CDR1 is PRHDT and CDR2 is FYEKMQ (reference sequence). The CDR3 totals 15 residues. Trimming removed 4 bases at V and 3 bases at J, with 16 bases between.